This T cell receptor beta chain was retrieved from a study of cytomegalovirus exposure and HLA in healthy donors. The study, taken as a whole, reports: In vitro testing confirmed a few CMV-associated chains as specific for CMV antigens. Reports described diagnosis of cytomegalovirus status by the classifier as highly specific and sensitive. In a later analysis, first-cohort TCR clusters were found to tend to co-occur in the approximately 120 validation repertoires.

The donors were part of the validation cohort, which consisted of approximately 110 subjects and was separate from the first cohort of 666 subjects. The germline V gene has CDR1 MNHEY and CDR2 SMNVEV (reference sequence). CDR3 size: 16 residues. Trimming stripped 6 bases from V and 2 bases from J, with 20 bases between. About this clone: The antigen remains unidentified.

Libraries were prepared by immunoSEQ multiplex PCR; TCRdb keeps only in-frame clonotypes and omits some of them. The repertoire consists of over 150,000 clones, with about 86% occurring once and the leading ten covering 2% to 2.5%. Sequencing was carried out using PBMCs. This clonotype originated in a human donor in good health. The chain couples TRBV27 to TRBJ2-7, with D perhaps TRBD1 (6 bases). CDR3 in amino acids: CASRHLERDKAYEQYF. DNA for the CDR3: TGTGCCAGCAGGCACCTAGAACGGGACAAAGCCTACGAGCAGTACTTC.